This T cell receptor beta chain was captured by sequencing in a study of T cell changes during pregnancy in multiple sclerosis. This CDR3 comprises 13 residues. CDR1 and CDR2 (germline): MDHEN, SYDVKM. The ends were cut back, 5 bases at V and 5 bases at J, with 12 bases in the middle. Assay: immunoSEQ multiplex PCR; the TCRdb copy retains only in-frame clones and omits some. The table lists about 93,000 clones, around 93% of them singletons. Sample: peripheral blood, taken before pregnancy. The chain joins TRBV28 to TRBJ1-1; no clear D gene. The receptor's source is a female donor with multiple sclerosis, enrolled in a pregnancy study. The CDR3 loop is CASSLPSGTEAFF. The CDR3 DNA follows: TGTGCCAGCAGTCTCCCCAGCGGGACTGAAGCTTTCTTT. Supplemented by reference TRBV28 and TRBJ1-1, the full variable domain reads DVKVTQSSRYLVKRTGEKVFLECVQDMDHENMFWYRQDPGLGLRLIYFSYDVKMKEKGDIPEGYSVSREKKERFSLILESASTNQTSMYLCASSLPSGTEAFFGQGTRLTVV.